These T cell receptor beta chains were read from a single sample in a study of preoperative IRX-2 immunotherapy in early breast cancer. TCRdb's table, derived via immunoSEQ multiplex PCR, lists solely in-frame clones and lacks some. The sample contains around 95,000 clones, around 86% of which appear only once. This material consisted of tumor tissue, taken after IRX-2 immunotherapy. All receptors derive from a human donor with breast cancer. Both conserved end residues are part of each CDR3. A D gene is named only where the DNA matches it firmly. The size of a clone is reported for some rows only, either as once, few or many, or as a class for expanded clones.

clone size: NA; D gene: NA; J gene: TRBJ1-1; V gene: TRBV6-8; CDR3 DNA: TGTGCCAGCAGAGCCCGGGGGCGCACTGAAGCTTTCTTT; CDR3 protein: CASRARGRTEAFF
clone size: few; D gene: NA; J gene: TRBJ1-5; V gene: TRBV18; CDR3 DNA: TGTGCCAGCTCACTAACCATCAATCAGCCCCAGCATTTT; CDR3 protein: CASSLTINQPQHF
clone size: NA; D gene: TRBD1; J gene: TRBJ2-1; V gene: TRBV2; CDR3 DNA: TGTGCCAGCAGGAAAGGGGGGACAGGGGCCCATGAGCAGTTCTTC; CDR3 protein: CASRKGGTGAHEQFF
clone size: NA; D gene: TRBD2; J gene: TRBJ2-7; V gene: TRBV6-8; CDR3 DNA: TGTGCCAGCAGTTACGGACTAGCGGGCTACGAGCAGTACTTC; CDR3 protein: CASSYGLAGYEQYF
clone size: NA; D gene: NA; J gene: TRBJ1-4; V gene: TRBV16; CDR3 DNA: TGTGCCAGCAGTTCGATGACGGGGGCGAAGAATGAAAAACTGTTTTTT; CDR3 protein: CASSSMTGAKNEKLFF
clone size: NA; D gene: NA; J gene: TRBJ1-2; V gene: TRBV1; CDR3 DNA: TGCGCCAGCAGCCTAAACAGGGACAGAGGTAACTATGGCTACACCTTC; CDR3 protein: CASSLNRDRGNYGYTF
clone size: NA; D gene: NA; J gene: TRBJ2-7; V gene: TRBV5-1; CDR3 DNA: TGCGCCAGCACCCCCGAGACTACTTCCTCAGAGCAGTACTTC; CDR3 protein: CASTPETTSSEQYF
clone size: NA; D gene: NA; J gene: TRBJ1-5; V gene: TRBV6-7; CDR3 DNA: TGTGCCAGCAGTTACCCACCGGGGGGGGAGAGACAGCCCCAGCATTTT; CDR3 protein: CASSYPPGGERQPQHF
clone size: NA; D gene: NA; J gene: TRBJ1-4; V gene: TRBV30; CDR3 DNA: TGTGCCTGGAGTTTCCGGGGGGGGTCGCTTTTT; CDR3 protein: CAWSFRGGSLF
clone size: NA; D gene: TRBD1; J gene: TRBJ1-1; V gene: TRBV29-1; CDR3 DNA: TGCAGCGTGACGACAGGGTTCGACACTGAAGCTTTCTTT; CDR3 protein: CSVTTGFDTEAFF
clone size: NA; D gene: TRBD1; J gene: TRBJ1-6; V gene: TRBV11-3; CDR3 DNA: TGTGCCAGCAGCTTGGTCCCCGGACAGGTTAATTCACCCCTCCACTTT; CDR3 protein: CASSLVPGQVNSPLHF
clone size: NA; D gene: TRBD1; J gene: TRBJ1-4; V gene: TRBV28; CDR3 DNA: TGTGCCAGCACCATGAACTCCGGGACAGGCCGTGAAAAACTGTTTTTT; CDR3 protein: CASTMNSGTGREKLFF
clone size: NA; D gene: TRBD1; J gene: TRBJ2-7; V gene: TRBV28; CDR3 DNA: TGTGCCAGCAGCGAACCGGGACAGGGGGGGAAGCAGTACTTC; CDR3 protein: CASSEPGQGGKQYF
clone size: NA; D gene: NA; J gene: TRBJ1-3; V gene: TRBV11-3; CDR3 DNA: TGTGCCAGCAGCTTGCGGGGGGCCGGAAACACCATATATTTT; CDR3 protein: CASSLRGAGNTIYF
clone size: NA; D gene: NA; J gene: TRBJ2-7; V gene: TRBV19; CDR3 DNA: TGTGCCAGTACCCCGCATATCGGGGTTCTGTACGAGCAGTACTTC; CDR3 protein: CASTPHIGVLYEQYF
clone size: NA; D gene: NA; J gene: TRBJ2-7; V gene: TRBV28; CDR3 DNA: TGTGCCAGCAGCTTTATCGGGGGTGAGCAGTACTTC; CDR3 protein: CASSFIGGEQYF
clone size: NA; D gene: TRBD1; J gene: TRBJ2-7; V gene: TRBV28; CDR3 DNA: TGTGCCAGCAGTTTTACCGGGACAGGGACTGGTTACGAGCAGTACTTC; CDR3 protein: CASSFTGTGTGYEQYF
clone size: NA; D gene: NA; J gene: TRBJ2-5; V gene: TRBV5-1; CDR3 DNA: TGCGCCAGCAGCTTGGGACTGTCGAGAGAGACCCAGTACTTC; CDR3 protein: CASSLGLSRETQYF
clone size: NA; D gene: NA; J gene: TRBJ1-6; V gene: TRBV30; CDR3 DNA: TGTGCCTGGACCCCCTGGGGGGAAACGGGTTCACCCCTCCACTTT; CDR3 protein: CAWTPWGETGSPLHF
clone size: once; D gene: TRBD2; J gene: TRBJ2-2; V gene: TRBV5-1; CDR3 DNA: TGCGCCAGCAGCTTGGTGGGTAGCGGGAGTGCTTTCATGCGCACCGGGGAGCTGTTTTTT; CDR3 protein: CASSLVGSGSAFMRTGELFF
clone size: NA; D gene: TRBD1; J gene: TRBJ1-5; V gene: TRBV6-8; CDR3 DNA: TGTGCCAGCAGTTACTCCCGACAGGGTGCGGGCCCCCAGCATTTT; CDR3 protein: CASSYSRQGAGPQHF
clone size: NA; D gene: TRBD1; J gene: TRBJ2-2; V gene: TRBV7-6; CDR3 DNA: TGTGCCAGCAGCTTAGAGGGACAGGGGGACGGGGAGCTGTTTTTT; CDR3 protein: CASSLEGQGDGELFF
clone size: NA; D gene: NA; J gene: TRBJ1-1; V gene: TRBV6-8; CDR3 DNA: TGTGCCAGCAGTTACTCTGGACAGTACACTGAAGCTTTCTTT; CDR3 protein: CASSYSGQYTEAFF
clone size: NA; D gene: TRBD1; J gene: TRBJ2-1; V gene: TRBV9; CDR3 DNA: TGTGCCAGCAGTGAAGGAGGACAGGACTACAATGAGCAGTTCTTC; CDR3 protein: CASSEGGQDYNEQFF
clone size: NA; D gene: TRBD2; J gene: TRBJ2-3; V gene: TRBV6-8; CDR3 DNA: TGTGCCAGCAGTTACCGACTAGCGGCTGACACAGATACGCAGTATTTT; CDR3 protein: CASSYRLAADTDTQYF
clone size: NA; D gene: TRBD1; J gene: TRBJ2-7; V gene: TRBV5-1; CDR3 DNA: TGCGCCAGCAGCTTGTCTACAGGGGTTACCAACGAGCAGTACTTC; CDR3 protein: CASSLSTGVTNEQYF
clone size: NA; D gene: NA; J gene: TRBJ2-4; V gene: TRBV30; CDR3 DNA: TGTGCCTGGAGTGTACAACTGGGCGTCGGTAACATTCAGTACTTC; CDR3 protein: CAWSVQLGVGNIQYF
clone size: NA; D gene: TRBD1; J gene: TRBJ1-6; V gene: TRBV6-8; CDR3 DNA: TGTGCCATCAGAGCTCCGGGACAGGGGGCGGTCACCTCGCCCTTT; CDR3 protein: CAIRAPGQGAVTSPF
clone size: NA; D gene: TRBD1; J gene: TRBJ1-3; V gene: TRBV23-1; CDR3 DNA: TGCGCCAGCAGCCAGACAGGGTACGCTGGAAACACCATATATTTT; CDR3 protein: CASSQTGYAGNTIYF
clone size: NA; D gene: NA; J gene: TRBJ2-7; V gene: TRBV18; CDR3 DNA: TGTGCCAGCTCACCAGCGGGCTACGAGCAGTACTTC; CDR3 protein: CASSPAGYEQYF
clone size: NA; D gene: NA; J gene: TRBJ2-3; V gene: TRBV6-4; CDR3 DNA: TGTGCCAGCAGTGAAGCAGCGGGTTTGGATGATACGCAGTATTTT; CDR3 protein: CASSEAAGLDDTQYF
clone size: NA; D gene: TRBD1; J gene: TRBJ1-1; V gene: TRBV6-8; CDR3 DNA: TGTGCCAGCAGCCCCGACAGGGAAGTCACTGAAGCTTTCTTT; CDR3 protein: CASSPDREVTEAFF
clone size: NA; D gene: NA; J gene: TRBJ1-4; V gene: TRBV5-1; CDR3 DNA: TGCGCCAGCAGCTTGTCCACGAGAGGGGAAAAACTGTTTTTT; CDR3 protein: CASSLSTRGEKLFF
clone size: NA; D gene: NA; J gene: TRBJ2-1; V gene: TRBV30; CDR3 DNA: TGTGCCTGGAATCCTTGGGTCGGGGGAGTAGGCAACAATGAGCAGTTCTTC; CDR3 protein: CAWNPWVGGVGNNEQFF
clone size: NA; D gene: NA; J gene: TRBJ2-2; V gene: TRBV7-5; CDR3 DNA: TGTGCCAGCAGCTTAATATGGGGATCCGGGGAGCTGTTTTTT; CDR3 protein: CASSLIWGSGELFF
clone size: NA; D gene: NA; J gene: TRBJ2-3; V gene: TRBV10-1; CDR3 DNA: TGCGCCAGCTCCAAAGAAAGGGATACGCAGTATTTT; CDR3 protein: CASSKERDTQYF
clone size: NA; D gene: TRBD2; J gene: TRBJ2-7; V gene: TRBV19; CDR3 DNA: TGTGCCAGTAGTACCCGCTTGGGAGCGGGAGTAAGAGAGCAGTACTTC; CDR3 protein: CASSTRLGAGVREQYF
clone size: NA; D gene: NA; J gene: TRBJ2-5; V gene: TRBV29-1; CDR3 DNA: TGCAGCGTTGACGCGCCAGGGGATGCGACCCAAGAGACCCAGTACTTC; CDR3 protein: CSVDAPGDATQETQYF
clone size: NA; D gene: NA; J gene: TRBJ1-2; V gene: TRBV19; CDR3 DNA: TGTGCCAGTAGTATTCCCGACAGCTATGGCTACACCTTC; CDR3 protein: CASSIPDSYGYTF
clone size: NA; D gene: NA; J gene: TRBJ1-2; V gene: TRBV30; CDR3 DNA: TGTGCCTGGAGTGTCCGGGTGGACTATGGCTACACCTTC; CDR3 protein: CAWSVRVDYGYTF
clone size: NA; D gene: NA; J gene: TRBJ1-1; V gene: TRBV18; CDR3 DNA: TGTGCCAGCTCACCACCGCCAGGAATGAACACTGAAGCTTTCTTT; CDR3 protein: CASSPPPGMNTEAFF
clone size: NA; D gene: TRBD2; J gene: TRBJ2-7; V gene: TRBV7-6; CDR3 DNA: TGTGCCAGCAGCTTGGGGGGGACTAGCGGGAAGTACGAGCAGTACTTC; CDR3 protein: CASSLGGTSGKYEQYF
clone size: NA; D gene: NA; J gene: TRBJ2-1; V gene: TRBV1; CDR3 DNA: TGCGCCAGCAGCCAAGTACTAGCGGCCTACAATGAGCAGTTCTTC; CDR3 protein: CASSQVLAAYNEQFF
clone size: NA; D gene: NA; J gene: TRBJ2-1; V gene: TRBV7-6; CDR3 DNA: TGTGCCAGCAGCCCAAGATCTGGGCGGGACTACAATGAGCAGTTCTTC; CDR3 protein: CASSPRSGRDYNEQFF
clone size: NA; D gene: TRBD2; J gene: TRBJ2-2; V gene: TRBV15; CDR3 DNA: TGTGCCACCAGCAGGGCCCTACTTAGCGGGAAAGGGACCGGGGAGCTGTTTTTT; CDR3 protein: CATSRALLSGKGTGELFF